This T cell receptor (beta chain) was found in a study of T-cell reconstitution after alpha-beta-depleted transplantation in children. This CDR3 has 15 residues. V lost 0 bases and J 1 base, leaving 12 bases between the germline ends. Per the germline V gene, CDR1 is DFQATT and CDR2 is SNEGSKA (reference sequence). This clonotype was seen more than once but under ten times. Unique molecular identifiers were incorporated into the prepared TCRbeta library. TCRdb re-called the PCR reads with MiXCR, one entry per CDR3 protein. The repertoire holds roughly 590,000 distinct CDR3 sequences, with over 15% as singletons.

The source of this sequence is a human donor who donated a stem cell graft to a child with acute myeloid leukemia. The gene calls are TRBV20-1 and TRBJ1-2; D remains ambiguous. The specimen comprised PBMCs from the stem cell graft donor, sampled from the stem cell graft. The CDR3 DNA sequence: TGCAGTGCTAGAGATCTGGAGATTTTTAACTATGGCTACACCTTC. It yields the protein CSARDLEIFNYGYTF.